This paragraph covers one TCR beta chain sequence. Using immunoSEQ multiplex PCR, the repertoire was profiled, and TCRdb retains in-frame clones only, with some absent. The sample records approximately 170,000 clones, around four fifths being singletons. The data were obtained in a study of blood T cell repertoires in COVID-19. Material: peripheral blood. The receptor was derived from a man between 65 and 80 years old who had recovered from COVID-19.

The DNA of the CDR3 is TGTGCCAGCAGCTGGACTAGCGGGAGTTTAGAGACCCAGTACTTC. Translated: CASSWTSGSLETQYF. The chain is built from TRBV5-4 and TRBJ2-5, with 13 bases fitting TRBD2. The CDR3 totals 15 residues. Losses at the gene ends were 3 bases for V and 4 bases for J; bases not matched to a gene: 3. The germline gives CDR1 SGHNT, CDR2 YYREEE (reference sequence).